These 20 T cell receptor beta chains were sequenced from one sample in a study of blood T cells in healthy people across ages. PCR was performed a second time for roughly 7 to 11 cycles using a sample-barcoded 5' primer and a J-beta primer mix. One entry per CDR3 protein, called by TCRdb with MiXCR from the 5' RACE reads. The sample records 1.5 million or so distinct CDR3 sequences, approximately 42% being singletons. The sequenced sample consisted of blood. The source of these receptors is a woman between 18 and 30 years old in good health.

V and J are TRBV27 and TRBJ1-2; D is unclear. Germline lookup yields CDR1 MNHEY and CDR2 SMNVEV (reference sequence). The V end was cut by 2 bases, the J end by 4 bases, with 14 bases between. The CDR3 covers 15 residues. Here the CDR3 reads CASSLGGQSLYGYTF. The CDR3 DNA is TGTGCCAGCAGTTTAGGAGGGCAGAGCCTCTATGGCTACACCTTC.

Details on this clonotype: This may be a read error: a much more frequent sequence differs by one nucleotide. The V call is TRBV7-2, the J call TRBJ2-4, with D possibly matching TRBD2 (6 bases). Matching the DNA end better, TRBJ2-5 makes the J call doubtful. Germline V CDR1 and CDR2: SGHTA, FQGNSA. The CDR3 sequence is 14 residues long. CDR3 sequence reads: CASSLSGGAETQYF. In nucleotides, the CDR3 is TGTGCCAGCAGCTTATCTGGAGGGGCAGAGACCCAGTACTTC.

The table lists this clonotype with many counts. The chain uses TRBV12-3 or TRBV12-4 and TRBJ2-7; D not resolved. The CDR3 loop spans 13 amino acids. The V end was cut by 3 bases, the J end by 0 bases, with 6 bases between. CDR3 sequence reads: CASSLKNSYEQYF. The DNA for the CDR3 is TGTGCCAGCAGTTTGAAGAACTCCTACGAGCAGTACTTC.

V usage is TRBV7-2 and J usage is TRBJ1-4, with D tentatively TRBD1 (5 bases). The CDR3 length is 14 residues. In germline, CDR1 is SGHTA, CDR2 FQGNSA. V lost 1 base and J 6 bases, leaving 9 bases between the germline ends. The CDR3 reads CASSLVGRDEKLFF. The CDR3, as DNA: TGTGCCAGCAGCTTAGTGGGGCGGGATGAAAAACTGTTTTTT.

The V call is TRBV12-3 or TRBV12-4, the J call TRBJ1-3; D perhaps matches TRBD1 (6 bases). V was trimmed by 7 bases and J by 4 bases, leaving 11 bases between them. This CDR3 is 13 amino acids long. CDR3 sequence (DNA): TGTGCCAGCACCGTTGACAGGGGAAACACCATATATTTT. It specifies CASTVDRGNTIYF.

Only a few counts were recorded for this clonotype. The chain has TRBV20-1 and TRBJ1-4; tentative D call: TRBD1 (5 bases). Germline V gives CDR1 DFQATT, CDR2 SNEGSKA (reference sequence). This CDR3 contains 15 residues. V shed 3 bases and J shed 7 bases, with 18 bases lying between them. Written as DNA, the CDR3 is TGCAGTGCTAGTCCCAACGCGGGGCAAGGTGAAAAACTGTTTTTT. As protein: CSASPNAGQGEKLFF.

As concerns this clonotype: At one end, the junction sequence differs from germline, possibly due to a read error. J is TRBJ2-1 and V is TRBV7-8; D remains ambiguous. CDR1 SGHVS and CDR2 FQNEAQ come from the germline V gene. CDR3 length equals 16 residues. In DNA, the CDR3 is TGTGCCAGCGGCTTAAGTCGAACCCTCTCCTACAATGAGCAGTTCTTC. It translates to CASGLSRTLSYNEQFF.

Points on this clonotype: Being one base from a much bigger clone, this may be a read error. The chain joins TRBV29-1 to TRBJ2-5; 7 positions agree with TRBD1. Germline CDR1 and CDR2: SQVTM and ANQGSEA. There are 15 residues in the CDR3. J lost 11 bases, V lost 2 bases, and 17 bases had no gene match. The chain's CDR3 is CSVEWGRGRSNEQYF. The CDR3 region has the DNA TGCAGCGTTGAATGGGGCAGGGGGAGAAGCAATGAGCAGTACTTC.

This clonotype has a single count. The chain carries TRBV4-2 and TRBJ2-3; TRBD2 aligns across 9 bases. Germline V gives CDR1 LGHNA, CDR2 YNFKEQ. Germline trimming cut 8 bases from V and 0 bases from J; bases unmatched to any gene: 12. This CDR3 has 17 amino acids. For the CDR3, the DNA is TGTGCCAGCGGCCCAGGCAGGACTAGCGTTAGCACAGATACGCAGTATTTT. Protein: CASGPGRTSVSTDTQYF.

This clonotype occurred once. The CDR3: CASSEEGVTYNEQYF. The CDR3 region has the DNA TGTGCCAGCAGTGAAGAAGGGGTAACCTACAATGAGCAGTACTTC. The chain couples TRBV2 to TRBJ2-5, with a possible D match to TRBD1 (5 bases). The germline V gene encodes CDR1 SNHLY and CDR2 FYNNEI. The germline V and J ends were trimmed by 1 base and 11 bases, with 20 bases remaining between them. The CDR3 extends over 15 amino acids. Supplemented by reference TRBV2 and TRBJ2-5, the full variable domain reads EPEVTQTPSHQVTQMGQEVILRCVPISNHLYFYWYRQILGQKVEFLVSFYNNEISEKSEIFDDQFSVERPDGSNFTLKIRSTKLEDSAMYFCASSEEGVTYNEQYFGPGTRLLVL.

V usage is TRBV4-3 and J usage is TRBJ1-1; D remains unclear. V lost 4 bases and J lost 3, with 15 bases in between. In germline, CDR1 is LGHNA, CDR2 YSLEER. The CDR3 is 15 residues long. The CDR3 DNA reads as TGCGCCAGCAGCCCGAGAGAGGGAGGGTACACTGAAGCTTTCTTT. Protein: CASSPREGGYTEAFF.

The chain combines TRBV25-1 with TRBJ1-1; D remains unclear. V shed 5 bases and J shed 6 bases, with 19 bases lying between them. This CDR3 spans 15 amino acids. Germline-derived CDR1 and CDR2 are MGHDK and SYGVNS. DNA for the CDR3: TGTGCCAGCAGTCCACACCGGGCCCACTCATCTGAAGCTTTCTTT. Translated, it gives CASSPHRAHSSEAFF.

This chain links TRBV12-3 or TRBV12-4 with TRBJ1-5, with D uncertain. V was clipped by 1 base and J by 5 bases, with 9 bases between them. CDR3 length: 14 amino acids. CDR3 residues: CASSLVQSHQPQHF. In DNA form, the CDR3 reads TGTGCCAGCAGTTTAGTTCAGAGTCATCAGCCCCAGCATTTT.

V is TRBV20-1 and J is TRBJ2-7; TRBD1 matches 8 bases. V trimming: 4 bases; J trimming: 2 bases; junction bases outside the gene matches: 7. In germline, CDR1 is DFQATT, CDR2 SNEGSKA (reference sequence). The CDR3 is 14 amino acids. CDR3 nucleotide sequence: TGCAGTGCTACCCCGGACAGGGAAACCTACGAGCAGTACTTC. It is translated as CSATPDRETYEQYF.

The chain joins TRBV6-2 or TRBV6-3 to TRBJ2-2; D is unclear. V was pared by 7 bases and J by 4 bases, with 13 bases between. Germline V lookup: CDR1 MNHEY, CDR2 SVGEGT. The CDR3 spans 14 residues. This CDR3 is CASTRASGTGELFF. The DNA for the CDR3 is TGTGCCAGCACAAGGGCTTCGGGCACCGGGGAGCTGTTTTTT.

This clonotype was seen just once. V usage is TRBV11-2 and J usage is TRBJ2-2; D uncertain. There are 13 residues in the CDR3. Germline V lookup: CDR1 SGHAT, CDR2 FQNNGV. Trimming took off 10 bases at V and 1 base at J, with 10 bases between the two ends. The CDR3 loop reads CATRFRNTGELFF. In nucleotides, the CDR3 is TGTGCCACCCGTTTTAGGAACACCGGGGAGCTGTTTTTT.

This clonotype was detected a few times. The rearrangement links TRBV4-1 to TRBJ1-5; 10 bases match TRBD1. Germline V lookup: CDR1 MGHRA, CDR2 YSYEKL. With 0 bases clipped from V and 1 base from J, the junction kept 9 bases outside the gene matches. CDR3 size: 19 residues. The CDR3 loop reads CASSQDPGTGDWSNQPQHF. In DNA, the CDR3 is TGCGCCAGCAGCCAAGATCCGGGGACAGGGGATTGGAGCAATCAGCCCCAGCATTTT.

The chain has TRBV4-2 and TRBJ2-3, with a weak D call TRBD1 (6 bases). CDR3 size: 14 residues. The germline gives CDR1 LGHNA, CDR2 YNFKEQ. V was cut by 2 bases and J by 2 bases, with 8 bases left in between. CDR3 DNA: TGTGCCAGCAGCCAAAGGGACAACACAGATACGCAGTATTTT. Residues: CASSQRDNTDTQYF.

The rearrangement joins TRBV5-1 to TRBJ2-1; TRBD2 matches at 14 bases. The germline gives CDR1 SGHRS, CDR2 YFSETQ. V dropped 5 bases and J dropped 1; count of bases not matched to a gene: 17. CDR3 length equals 21 residues. The CDR3 loop reads CASRTPPPGRTSGRSYNEQFF. The CDR3 DNA follows: TGCGCCAGCAGAACCCCCCCTCCCGGTCGGACTAGCGGGAGGTCCTACAATGAGCAGTTCTTC.

J is TRBJ2-1 and V is TRBV28; 11 nucleotides line up with TRBD2. The germline CDR1 and CDR2 sequences are MDHEN and SYDVKM. The CDR3 length is 14 residues. Losses at the gene ends were 5 bases for V and 12 bases for J; bases not matched to a gene: 9. The CDR3 sequence is CASSLQGTSGLQFF. The CDR3, as DNA: TGTGCCAGCAGTCTCCAAGGGACTAGCGGTTTGCAGTTCTTC. The full variable domain, rest sourced from reference TRBV28 and TRBJ2-1, is DVKVTQSSRYLVKRTGEKVFLECVQDMDHENMFWYRQDPGLGLRLIYFSYDVKMKEKGDIPEGYSVSREKKERFSLILESASTNQTSMYLCASSLQGTSGLQFFGPGTRLTVL.